The 10 T cell receptor beta chains below were found in one sample sequenced in a study of blood T cell repertoires in COVID-19. Repertoires were generated with immunoSEQ multiplex PCR, while TCRdb's copy carries only in-frame clones and drops some. Of 210,000 or so clones listed, around 90% are singletons. Sequencing used peripheral blood. The source of these receptors is a man in his forties with acute or convalescent COVID-19.

The gene calls are TRBV11-1 and TRBJ2-2, with 7 bases lining up with TRBD1. The germline V gene has CDR1 SGHAT and CDR2 FQDESV (reference sequence). This CDR3 is built from 15 residues. V lost 4 bases to trimming and J lost 4 bases; unmatched junction nucleotides: 6. CDR3 sequence (DNA): TGTGCCAGCAGCTCCCTGACAGGGACCACCGGGGAGCTGTTTTTT. It yields the protein CASSSLTGTTGELFF.

J is TRBJ2-2 and V is TRBV29-1; TRBD1 might be the D (5 bases). The CDR3 consists of 13 residues. Germline CDR1 is SQVTM and CDR2 is ANQGSEA. V was shortened by 5 bases and J by 1 base, with 8 bases between the two germline ends. CDR3 nucleotide sequence: TGCAGCGTTTCGACAGTGAACACCGGGGAGCTGTTTTTT. Amino acids: CSVSTVNTGELFF.

This chain joins TRBV5-5 and TRBJ1-1; TRBD1 might be the D (6 bases). Looked up from germline, CDR1 is SGHKS and CDR2 is YYEKEE (reference sequence). The CDR3 sequence is 15 residues long. Deletions cut 2 bases from V and 1 base from J, with 12 bases between. CDR3 region: CASSLVDRSNTEAFF. DNA for the CDR3: TGTGCCAGCAGCTTAGTTGACAGGTCGAACACTGAAGCTTTCTTT.

CDR3 residues: CASSTSGTAVYNEQFF. The CDR3 DNA is TGTGCCAGCAGCACCTCTGGGACAGCGGTTTACAATGAGCAGTTCTTC. The chain recombines TRBV28 with TRBJ2-1, with 7 positions matching TRBD1. Germline V gene lookup returns CDR1 MDHEN and CDR2 SYDVKM. This CDR3 is built from 16 residues. V was pared by 6 bases and J by 4 bases, with 12 bases of the junction left unmatched.

The CDR3 DNA is TGCGCCAGCAGCTTTTTGGTTGCAGAAAATAATTCACCCCTCCACTTT. It yields the protein CASSFLVAENNSPLHF. The chain carries TRBV5-1 and TRBJ1-6; no clear D gene. The CDR3 spans 16 residues. Trimming shortened V by 2 bases and J by 5 bases, and 14 bases separated the two germline ends. Per germline, CDR1 SGHRS and CDR2 YFSETQ.

The rearrangement links TRBV5-4 to TRBJ1-1, with D possibly matching TRBD1 (6 bases). The CDR3 consists of 14 residues. Germline V CDR1 and CDR2: SGHNT, YYREEE (reference sequence). Trimming took 4 bases from V and 1 from J, leaving 11 bases between them. CDR3 bases: TGTGCCAGCAGCCCGAAGACAGGGAACACTGAAGCTTTCTTT. This sequence encodes CASSPKTGNTEAFF.

This chain links TRBV28 with TRBJ1-2, with a tentative D call TRBD1 (5 bases). Germline V gene sequence: CDR1 MDHEN, CDR2 SYDVKM. V lost 3 bases to trimming and J lost 4 bases, with 9 bases between them. The CDR3 loop spans 13 amino acids. CDR3 sequence (DNA): TGTGCCAGCAGTTTTACGGGGGTCTATGGCTACACCTTC. It yields the protein CASSFTGVYGYTF.

This chain connects TRBV28 to TRBJ1-1, with 10 bases lining up with TRBD1. The ends lost 5 bases at V and 5 bases at J; junction bases unmatched: 8. Germline CDR1 reads MDHEN; CDR2 reads SYDVKM. The CDR3 runs to 15 residues. The CDR3 DNA sequence: TGTGCCAGCAGTCCACGGACAGGGGGAGAGACTGAAGCTTTCTTT. Translation: CASSPRTGGETEAFF. Full variable domain (rest looked up from reference TRBV28 and TRBJ1-1): DVKVTQSSRYLVKRTGEKVFLECVQDMDHENMFWYRQDPGLGLRLIYFSYDVKMKEKGDIPEGYSVSREKKERFSLILESASTNQTSMYLCASSPRTGGETEAFFGQGTRLTVV.

The J gene is TRBJ1-3, the V gene TRBV5-1; a weak D match, TRBD1 (6 bases). The CDR3 loop spans 15 amino acids. The germline V and J ends were trimmed by 0 bases and 4 bases, with 11 bases remaining between them. The germline gives CDR1 SGHRS, CDR2 YFSETQ. CDR3 DNA sequence: TGCGCCAGCAGCTTGGGTACAGGGCCAGGAAACACCATATATTTT. Protein: CASSLGTGPGNTIYF.

J is TRBJ1-1 and V is TRBV28; D call uncertain. Germline loops: CDR1 MDHEN, CDR2 SYDVKM. With 2 bases removed from V and 5 bases from J, the gap between germline ends came to 12 bases. The CDR3 runs 14 residues. DNA of the CDR3: TGTGCCAGCAGTTTAGGCCCGAGGCGAACTGAAGCTTTCTTT. Translating it yields CASSLGPRRTEAFF.